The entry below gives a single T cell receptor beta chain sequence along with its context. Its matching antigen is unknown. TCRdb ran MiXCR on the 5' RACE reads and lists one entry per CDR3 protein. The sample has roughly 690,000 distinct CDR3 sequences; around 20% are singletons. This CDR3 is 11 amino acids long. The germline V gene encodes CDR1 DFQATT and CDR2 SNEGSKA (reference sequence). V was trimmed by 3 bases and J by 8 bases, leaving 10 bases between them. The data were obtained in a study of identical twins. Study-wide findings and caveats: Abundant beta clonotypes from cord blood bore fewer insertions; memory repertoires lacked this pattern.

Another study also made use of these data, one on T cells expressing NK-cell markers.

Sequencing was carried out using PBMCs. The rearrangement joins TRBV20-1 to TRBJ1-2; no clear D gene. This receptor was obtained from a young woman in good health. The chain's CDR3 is CSARREKGYTF. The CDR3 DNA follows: TGCAGTGCTAGGAGGGAGAAAGGCTACACCTTC.